One and the same sample provided the 25 T cell receptor beta chains below, sequenced in a study of T cells in Graves' hyperthyroidism and ophthalmopathy. RNA transcripts provided the source from which TCR beta CDR3 regions were amplified. The TCR CDR3 was amplified in a first-round RT-PCR using the HTBI primer set. Each CDR3 protein gets one entry after TCRdb re-called the multiplex PCR reads with MiXCR. Of around 500,000 distinct CDR3 sequences in the sample, around 13% are singletons; the top ten hold around 14%. Sequencing input: blood. The receptor set was obtained from a woman in her forties with Graves' hyperthyroidism.

The sample holds many counts of this clonotype. The J gene is TRBJ2-7, the V gene TRBV5-1; 11 bases match TRBD2. Germline V gene data show CDR1 as SGHRS and CDR2 as YFSETQ. The V segment lost 4 bases and the J segment 7 bases; nucleotides outside the gene matches: 7. The CDR3 runs to 14 residues. Written as DNA, the CDR3 is TGCGCCAGCAGCGTGACTAGCGGGATGAGGGAGCAGTACTTC. Its protein is CASSVTSGMREQYF.

In this sample, this clonotype turned up many times. This chain's CDR3 is CSAIPPHIWAGISNQPQHF. In DNA, the CDR3 is TGCAGTGCAATCCCCCCTCACATATGGGCGGGAATAAGCAATCAGCCCCAGCATTTT. The gene calls are TRBV20-1 and TRBJ1-5; no clear D. Trimming shortened V by 6 bases and J by 1 base, and 28 bases separated the two germline ends. Germline CDR1 is DFQATT and CDR2 is SNEGSKA (reference sequence). The CDR3 is made up of 19 amino acids.

This clonotype came up a few times. This chain connects TRBV9 to TRBJ2-5; D unclear. Germline V gene data show CDR1 as SGDLS and CDR2 as YYNGEE. The length of the CDR3 is 15 residues. The germline V and J ends were trimmed by 2 bases and 5 bases, with 16 bases remaining between them. The CDR3 sequence is CASSVGTPPGETQYF. In DNA form, the CDR3 reads TGTGCCAGCAGCGTGGGAACCCCACCTGGGGAGACCCAGTACTTC. The full variable domain, in which reference TRBV9 and TRBJ2-5 provide the parts outside the CDR3, is DSGVTQTPKHLITATGQRVTLRCSPRSGDLSVYWYQQSLDQGLQFLIQYYNGEERAKGNILERFSAQQFPDLHSELNLSSLELGDSALYFCASSVGTPPGETQYFGPGTRLLVL.

This clonotype was counted at least ten times. The V gene is TRBV12-3 or TRBV12-4, the J gene TRBJ1-2; D is unclear. The V end was cut by 5 bases, the J end by 0 bases, with 16 bases between. CDR3 length: 16 amino acids. This CDR3 is CASSPQLGSTNYGYTF. CDR3 nucleotides: TGTGCCAGCAGTCCCCAGCTGGGGTCTACTAACTATGGCTACACCTTC.

The V gene is TRBV6-1, the J gene TRBJ2-4; TRBD1 aligns across 7 bases. The V gene's germline CDR1 is MNHNS and CDR2 SASEGT. This CDR3 is 14 amino acids long. The trim removed 7 bases at V and 4 bases at J, leaving 7 bases unmatched. CDR3 sequence: CASMSQDRKNIQYF. The CDR3 bases are TGTGCCAGCATGTCCCAGGACAGGAAAAACATTCAGTACTTC.

The CDR3: CASSLGPGHPNTGELFF. CDR3 nucleotide sequence: TGCGCCAGCAGCTTGGGGCCGGGACACCCGAACACCGGGGAGCTGTTTTTT. The chain couples TRBV5-1 to TRBJ2-2; TRBD1 is a possible D gene (6 bases). CDR1 and CDR2 from the germline V gene are SGHRS and YFSETQ. This CDR3 has 17 residues. The V end was cut by 0 bases, the J end by 0 bases, with 12 bases between.

This clonotype was counted at least ten times. The V call is TRBV7-9, the J call TRBJ2-1, with 9 bases identical to TRBD2. V lost 6 bases, J lost 0 bases, and 6 bases stayed unmatched. The germline V gene encodes CDR1 SEHNR and CDR2 FQNEAQ (reference sequence). CDR3 length equals 16 residues. CDR3: CASRETSGHSYNEQFF. CDR3 in DNA: TGTGCCAGCAGGGAGACTAGCGGCCACTCCTACAATGAGCAGTTCTTC. Filled out from reference TRBV7-9 and TRBJ2-1, the complete variable domain reads DTGVSQNPRHKITKRGQNVTFRCDPISEHNRLYWYRQTLGQGPEFLTYFQNEAQLEKSRLLSDRFSAERPKGSFSTLEIQRTEQGDSAMYLCASRETSGHSYNEQFFGPGTRLTVL.

This clonotype was seen at least ten times. The genes are TRBV28 and TRBJ2-7, with TRBD1 as a possible D gene (5 bases). Per the germline V gene, CDR1 is MDHEN and CDR2 is SYDVKM. The CDR3 is 13 amino acids. The ends were cut back, 7 bases at V and 6 bases at J, with 16 bases in the middle. CDR3 coding DNA: TGTGCCAGCACCCCCAGGGTAGACCGCGAGCAGTACTTC. As protein: CASTPRVDREQYF.

There are many counts of this clonotype. This chain's CDR3 is CASRVTGGELFF. The CDR3 DNA is TGTGCCAGCAGGGTAACAGGCGGGGAGCTGTTTTTT. The rearrangement uses TRBV2 and TRBJ2-2, with D perhaps matching TRBD1 (5 bases). There are 12 residues in the CDR3. Trimming removed 6 bases from V and 7 bases from J, with 9 bases in between. Germline CDR1 is SNHLY and CDR2 is FYNNEI.

This clonotype was recorded at least ten times. The rearrangement links TRBV20-1 to TRBJ2-3; 9 nucleotides agree with TRBD2. V shed 5 bases, J shed 5 bases, and the junction held 14 bases outside the gene matches. CDR1 DFQATT and CDR2 SNEGSKA come from the germline V gene (reference sequence). This CDR3 comprises 16 residues. DNA for the CDR3: TGCAGTGCTCCTCTGGCTGGCGGGAGGGCCAGAGATACGCAGTATTTT. Translation gives CSAPLAGGRARDTQYF.

This clonotype came up many times. The gene calls are TRBV28 and TRBJ2-2, with D unclear. This CDR3 has 15 amino acids. The germline V gene encodes CDR1 MDHEN and CDR2 SYDVKM. Trimming stripped 2 bases from V and 0 bases from J, with 7 bases between. The CDR3 bases are TGTGCCAGCAGTTTAACTGGGGCGAACACCGGGGAGCTGTTTTTT. It translates to CASSLTGANTGELFF. Full variable domain (remainder filled in from reference TRBV28 and TRBJ2-2): DVKVTQSSRYLVKRTGEKVFLECVQDMDHENMFWYRQDPGLGLRLIYFSYDVKMKEKGDIPEGYSVSREKKERFSLILESASTNQTSMYLCASSLTGANTGELFFGEGSRLTVL.

The J gene is TRBJ1-2, the V gene TRBV7-9; 7 nucleotides match TRBD1. The CDR3 spans 16 residues. Germline V lookup: CDR1 SEHNR, CDR2 FQNEAQ (reference sequence). J gave up 4 bases and V 4 bases, and 12 bases lay outside the gene matches. CDR3 DNA sequence: TGTGCCAGCAGCTCAGTGGCCGGGACAGAGTTCTATGGCTACACCTTC. Residues: CASSSVAGTEFYGYTF.

CDR3 sequence reads: CASSGSKAGAYNEQFF. DNA of the CDR3: TGTGCCAGCAGCGGGTCTAAGGCGGGAGCCTACAATGAGCAGTTCTTC. This sequence joins TRBV9 and TRBJ2-1, with 7 bases fitting TRBD2. CDR1 is SGDLS, CDR2 YYNGEE, per germline. This CDR3 has 16 residues. The junction had 8 bases not matched to a gene; V was cut back by 3 bases and J by 2 bases.

On this clonotype itself: The final CDR3 position lacks the conserved phenylalanine or tryptophan, pointing to a likely read error. The genes are TRBV29-1 and TRBJ2-3; 10 nucleotides agree with TRBD2. The V segment lost 5 bases and the J segment 2 bases; nucleotides outside the gene matches: 4. This CDR3 is 14 amino acids long. Germline CDR1 is SQVTM and CDR2 is ANQGSEA. In DNA, the CDR3 is TGCAGCGTTACCGGGACTAGCGACACAGATACGCAGTATCTT. Its protein is CSVTGTSDTDTQYL.

This clonotype appeared many times. The chain joins TRBV3-1 to TRBJ2-4; D tentatively fits TRBD1 or TRBD2 (5 bases each). The CDR3 extends over 18 amino acids. The germline V and J ends were trimmed by 2 bases and 0 bases, with 17 bases remaining between them. From germline, CDR1 is LGHDT and CDR2 YNNKEL (reference sequence). DNA for the CDR3: TGTGCCAGCAGCCAACCTTTGTCGGGGCCTTTAGCCAAAAACATTCAGTACTTC. As protein: CASSQPLSGPLAKNIQYF.

This clonotype showed up many times. The chain joins TRBV18 to TRBJ1-5; D gene ambiguous. CDR3 length equals 13 residues. CDR1 is KGHSH, CDR2 LQKENI, per germline. The V gene lost 2 bases and the J gene lost 4 bases, with 6 bases spanning the gap. Here the CDR3 reads CASSPWLNQPQHF. Written as DNA, the CDR3 is TGTGCCAGCTCACCATGGTTAAATCAGCCCCAGCATTTT.

Only a few counts were recorded for this clonotype. CDR3 protein: CASSLEPSHEQYF. CDR3 sequence (DNA): TGTGCCAGCAGCTTAGAGCCATCCCACGAGCAGTACTTC. The chain uses TRBV7-2 and TRBJ2-7; no firm D call. The CDR3 contains 13 residues. Per the germline V gene, CDR1 is SGHTA and CDR2 is FQGNSA. V lost 1 base and J 5 bases, leaving 9 bases between the germline ends.

This clonotype was observed many times. The chain has TRBV6-1 and TRBJ2-1; TRBD2 matches at 14 bases. The CDR3 is made up of 16 amino acids. CDR1 is MNHNS and CDR2 is SASEGT in the germline V gene. Unmatched junction bases numbered 3, after V lost 4 bases and J lost 4 bases. The CDR3 loop reads CASSGGLAGEYNEQFF. The CDR3 bases are TGTGCCAGCAGTGGGGGACTAGCGGGAGAGTACAATGAGCAGTTCTTC.

This chain connects TRBV10-3 to TRBJ1-6; D uncertain. V lost 7 bases, J lost 7 bases, and 8 bases lay in between. The CDR3 is made up of 12 amino acids. Looked up from germline, CDR1 is ENHRY and CDR2 is SYGVKD. In DNA, the CDR3 is TGTGCCATCAAGGGAAGGAATTCACCCCTCCACTTT. Translated, it gives CAIKGRNSPLHF.

This clonotype has a count of ten or more. This chain uses TRBV27 with TRBJ1-1; 7 positions match TRBD1. Looked up from germline, CDR1 is MNHEY and CDR2 is SMNVEV (reference sequence). The CDR3 length is 14 residues. The junction had 6 bases not matched to a gene; V was cut back by 3 bases and J by 5 bases. Written as DNA, the CDR3 is TGTGCCAGCAGTTTGGACAGGAAGAGAACTGAAGCTTTCTTT. Its translation is CASSLDRKRTEAFF.

This clonotype was observed at least ten times. J is TRBJ2-1 and V is TRBV29-1, with D uncertain. This CDR3 is built from 13 residues. CDR1 and CDR2 from the germline V gene are SQVTM and ANQGSEA. CDR3 bases: TGCAGTGCCAAAGAGAGCTCCTACAATGAGCAGTTCTTC. Residues: CSAKESSYNEQFF.

At least ten counts were recorded for this clonotype. The genes are TRBV20-1 and TRBJ2-5; the match to TRBD2 covers 14 bases. The CDR3 loop spans 17 amino acids. Germline V gives CDR1 DFQATT, CDR2 SNEGSKA (reference sequence). V was clipped by 0 bases and J by 2 bases; unmatched bases: 5. In DNA, the CDR3 is TGCAGTGCTAGAGACCAAGGACTAGCGGGAGGACAAGAGACCCAGTACTTC. This sequence encodes CSARDQGLAGGQETQYF.

The table lists this clonotype with a few counts. This chain links TRBV28 with TRBJ1-4; no clear D. The CDR3 runs to 16 residues. V dropped 2 bases and J dropped 0 bases, with 10 bases sitting between them. Germline CDR1 MDHEN, CDR2 SYDVKM. For the CDR3, the DNA is TGTGCCAGCAGTTTAGCCGGACGGACAACTAATGAAAAACTGTTTTTT. Amino acid sequence: CASSLAGRTTNEKLFF.

This chain connects TRBV3-1 to TRBJ2-6; D possibly corresponds to TRBD1 (5 bases). V dropped 1 base and J dropped 4 bases, with 8 bases sitting between them. Germline CDR1 LGHDT, CDR2 YNNKEL (reference sequence). The CDR3 runs to 15 residues. The CDR3 region is CASSQGGTGANVLTF. CDR3 sequence (DNA): TGTGCCAGCAGCCAAGGGGGCACGGGGGCCAACGTCCTGACTTTC.

This clonotype turned up a few times. The rearrangement joins TRBV4-1 to TRBJ2-1, with D unresolved. Per germline, CDR1 MGHRA and CDR2 YSYEKL. The CDR3 spans 15 residues. Trimming stripped 0 bases from V and 8 bases from J, with 14 bases between. The CDR3 reads CASSQDPPTMDEQFF. CDR3 coding DNA: TGCGCCAGCAGCCAAGACCCACCGACCATGGATGAGCAGTTCTTC.